The clone carrying this TCR beta chain was counted once. Antigen specificity is unknown. As for time point: blood 2 weeks post-SBRT. Stated treatment: 15 Gy SBRT to primary tumor, nephrectomy 4 weeks later. This renal cell carcinoma was of the clear cell type. The data were produced by immunoSEQ multiplex PCR, yet TCRdb's version contains in-frame clones alone and is incomplete. The sample lists tens of thousands of clones, roughly four fifths occurring once. This sample was taken from a study of radiation and T cells in renal cell carcinoma. On the study more broadly: Nephrectomy followed 15 Gy stereotactic body radiation by 4 weeks. Study results and limitations: From baseline, blood top tumor clonotypes peaked at 2 weeks post-radiation.

This CDR3 has 14 amino acids. V was clipped by 6 bases and J by 7 bases; unmatched bases: 6. Germline V CDR1 and CDR2: MNHEY, SVGAGI. The chain links TRBV6-5 to TRBJ1-2, with TRBD1 matching over 12 bases. This sample comprised blood, obtained from a patient whose treatment included radiotherapy and nephrectomy. This TCR came from a man between 60 and 70 years old with renal cell carcinoma. In nucleotides, the CDR3 is TGTGCCAGCAGCCGCGGGACAGGGGGCACTGGCTACACCTTC. Translation: CASSRGTGGTGYTF.